These 5 T cell receptor beta chains were sequenced from one sample in a study of human T cells and chemical hapten exposure. TCRdb reprocessed the RACE reads via MiXCR and lists one record per CDR3 protein. The sample carries 150,000 to 200,000 distinct CDR3 sequences, 25% to 30% recorded once. Time point described: pre-sensitization, week 0. Treatment here: therapeutic diphenylcyclopropenone sensitization with weekly scalp DPC. The sequenced sample was whole blood, obtained in connection with sensitization to the hapten diphenylcyclopropenone (DPC). The receptor set was obtained from a woman aged 25 to 45 with alopecia areata. Some clones in this sample may be carry-over from other donors' samples.

The rearrangement joins TRBV29-1 to TRBJ2-7, with D maybe TRBD2 (7 bases). Trimming removed 6 bases from V and 5 bases from J, with 17 bases in between. Germline V CDR1 and CDR2: SQVTM, ANQGSEA. The CDR3 is made up of 13 amino acids. The CDR3 DNA reads as TGCAGCGTCGGACTAGGCCGGGACAACGAGCAGTACTTC. Its protein product is CSVGLGRDNEQYF.

V and J are TRBV15 and TRBJ1-5; D call uncertain. This CDR3 comprises 15 residues. From germline, CDR1 is LNHNV and CDR2 YYDKDF (reference sequence). V was clipped by 1 base and J by 0 bases, with 7 bases between them. The CDR3 sequence: CATSRGAASNQPQHF. The CDR3 bases are TGTGCCACCAGCAGAGGGGCAGCTAGCAATCAGCCCCAGCATTTT. The variable domain in full, with the rest retrieved from reference TRBV15 and TRBJ1-5, is DAMVIQNPRYQVTQFGKPVTLSCSQTLNHNVMYWYQQKSSQAPKLLFHYYDKDFNNEADTPDNFQSRRPNTSFCFLDIRSPGLGDTAMYLCATSRGAASNQPQHFGDGTRLSIL.

This clonotype was detected only a few times. V and J are TRBV5-1 and TRBJ2-5, with 7 bases aligning to TRBD1. The CDR3 loop spans 14 amino acids. Trimming at V came to 3 bases and at J to 2 bases, leaving 4 bases not matched to a gene. Germline assignment: CDR1 SGHRS and CDR2 YFSETQ. The CDR3 sequence: CASSWGQLQETQYF. In nucleotides, the CDR3 is TGCGCCAGCAGCTGGGGACAGTTACAAGAGACCCAGTACTTC.

This clonotype was observed a handful of times. The chain is built from TRBV5-6 and TRBJ2-1; 7 bases line up with TRBD2. This CDR3 region has 14 residues. Germline CDR1 SGHDT, CDR2 YYEEEE. V lost 0 bases to trimming and J lost 8 bases; unmatched junction nucleotides: 5. For the CDR3, the DNA is TGTGCCAGCAGCTTGGTTGGGAGGGGCGATGAGCAGTTCTTC. It yields the protein CASSLVGRGDEQFF.

This chain joins TRBV29-1 and TRBJ1-4; the D is unclear. The CDR3 has 15 residues. The V gene's germline CDR1 is SQVTM and CDR2 ANQGSEA. V gave up 1 base and J gave up 0 bases, with 9 bases separating them. The CDR3 DNA reads TGCAGCGTTGAAGCCTACCCAACAACTAATGAAAAACTGTTTTTT. Its protein is CSVEAYPTTNEKLFF.